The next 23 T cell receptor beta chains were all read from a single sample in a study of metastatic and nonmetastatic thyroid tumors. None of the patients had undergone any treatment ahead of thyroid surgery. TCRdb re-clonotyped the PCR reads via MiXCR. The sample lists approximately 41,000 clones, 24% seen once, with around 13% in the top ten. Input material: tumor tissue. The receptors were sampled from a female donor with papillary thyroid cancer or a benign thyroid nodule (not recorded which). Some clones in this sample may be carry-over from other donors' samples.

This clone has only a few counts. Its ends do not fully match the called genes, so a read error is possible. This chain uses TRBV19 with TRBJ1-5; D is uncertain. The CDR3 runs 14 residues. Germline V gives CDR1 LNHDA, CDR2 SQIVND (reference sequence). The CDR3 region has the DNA TGTTCCAGTAGGCATGGTGGCAGGCGTCAGCCCCAGCATTTT. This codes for CSSRHGGRRQPQHF.

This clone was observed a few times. CDR3 nucleotides: TGTGCCAGCAGTTTAAGACAGGGGCGCACGTTAAGCTCCTACGAGCAGTACTTC. Protein sequence: CASSLRQGRTLSSYEQYF. This chain connects TRBV12-3 or TRBV12-4 to TRBJ2-7, with 8 bases aligning to TRBD1. Trimming cost V 2 bases and J 0 bases; bases outside gene matches: 12. The CDR3 has 18 amino acids.

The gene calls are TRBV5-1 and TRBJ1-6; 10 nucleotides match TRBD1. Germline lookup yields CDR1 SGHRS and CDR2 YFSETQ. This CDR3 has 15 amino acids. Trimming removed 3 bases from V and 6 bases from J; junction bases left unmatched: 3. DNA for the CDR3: TGCGCCAGCAGCTCAGGACAGGGGGTTAATTCACCCCTCCACTTT. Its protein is CASSSGQGVNSPLHF.

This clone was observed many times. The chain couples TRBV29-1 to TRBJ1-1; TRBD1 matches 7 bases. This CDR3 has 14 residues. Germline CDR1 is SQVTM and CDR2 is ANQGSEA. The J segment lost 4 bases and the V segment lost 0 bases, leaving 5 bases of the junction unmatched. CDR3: CSVEDRQGSTEAFF. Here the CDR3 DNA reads TGCAGCGTTGAAGATCGACAGGGAAGCACTGAAGCTTTCTTT.

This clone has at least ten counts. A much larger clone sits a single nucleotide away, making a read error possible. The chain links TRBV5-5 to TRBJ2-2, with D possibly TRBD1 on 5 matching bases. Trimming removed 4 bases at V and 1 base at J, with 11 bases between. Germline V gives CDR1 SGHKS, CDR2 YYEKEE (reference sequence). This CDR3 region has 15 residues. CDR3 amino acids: CASSTPTENTGELFF. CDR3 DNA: TGTGCCAGCAGCACGCCGACAGAGAACACCGGGGAGCTGTTTTTT.

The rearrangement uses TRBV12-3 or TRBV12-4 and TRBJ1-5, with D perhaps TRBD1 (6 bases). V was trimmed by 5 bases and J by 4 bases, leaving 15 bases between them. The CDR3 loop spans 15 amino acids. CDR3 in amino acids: CASSPQGTVNQPQHF. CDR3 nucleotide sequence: TGTGCCAGCAGTCCCCAGGGGACGGTTAATCAGCCCCAGCATTTT.

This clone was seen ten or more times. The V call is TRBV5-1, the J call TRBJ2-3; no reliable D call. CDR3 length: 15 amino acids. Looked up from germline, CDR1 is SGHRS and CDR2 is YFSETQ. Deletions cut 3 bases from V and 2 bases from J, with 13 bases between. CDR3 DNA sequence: TGCGCCAGCAGCTACGGTCCCCCCTTCACAGATACGCAGTATTTT. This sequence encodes CASSYGPPFTDTQYF.

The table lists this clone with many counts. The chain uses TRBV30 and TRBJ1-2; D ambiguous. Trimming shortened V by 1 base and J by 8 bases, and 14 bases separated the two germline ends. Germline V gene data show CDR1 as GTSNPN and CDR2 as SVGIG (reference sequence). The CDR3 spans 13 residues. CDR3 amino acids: CAWSGWIGGGYTF. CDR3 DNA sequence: TGTGCCTGGAGTGGCTGGATAGGAGGCGGCTACACCTTC.

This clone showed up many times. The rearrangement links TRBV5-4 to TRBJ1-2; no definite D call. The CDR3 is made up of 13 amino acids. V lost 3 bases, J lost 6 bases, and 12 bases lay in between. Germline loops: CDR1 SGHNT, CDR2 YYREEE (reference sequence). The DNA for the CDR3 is TGTGCCAGCAGCTCCCCAGGCGGGGATGGCTACACCTTC. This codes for CASSSPGGDGYTF.

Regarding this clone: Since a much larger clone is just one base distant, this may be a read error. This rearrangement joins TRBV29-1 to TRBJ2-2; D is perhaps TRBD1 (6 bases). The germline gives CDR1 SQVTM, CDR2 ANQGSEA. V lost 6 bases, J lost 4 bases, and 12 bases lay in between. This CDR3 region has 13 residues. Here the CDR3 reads CSVQQGSTGELFF. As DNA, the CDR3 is TGCAGCGTACAACAGGGTTCCACCGGGGAGCTGTTTTTT.

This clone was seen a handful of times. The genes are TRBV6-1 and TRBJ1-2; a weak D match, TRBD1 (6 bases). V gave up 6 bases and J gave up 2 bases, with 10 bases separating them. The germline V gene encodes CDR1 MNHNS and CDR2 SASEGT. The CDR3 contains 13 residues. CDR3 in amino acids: CASRRTANYGYTF. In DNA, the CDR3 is TGTGCCAGCAGACGGACAGCGAACTATGGCTACACCTTC.

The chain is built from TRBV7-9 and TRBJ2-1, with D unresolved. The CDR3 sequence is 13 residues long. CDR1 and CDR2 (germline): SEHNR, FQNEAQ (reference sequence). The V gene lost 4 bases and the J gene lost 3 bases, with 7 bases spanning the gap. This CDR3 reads CASSSSSYNEQFF. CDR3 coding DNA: TGTGCCAGCAGCTCCTCTAGCTACAATGAGCAGTTCTTC.

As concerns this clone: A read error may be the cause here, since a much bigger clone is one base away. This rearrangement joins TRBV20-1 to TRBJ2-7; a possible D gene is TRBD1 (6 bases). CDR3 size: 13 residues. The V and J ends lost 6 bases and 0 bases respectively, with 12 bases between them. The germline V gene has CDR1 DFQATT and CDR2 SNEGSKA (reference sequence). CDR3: CSASRGSSYEQYF. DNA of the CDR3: TGCAGTGCCTCTAGGGGGTCCTCCTACGAGCAGTACTTC.

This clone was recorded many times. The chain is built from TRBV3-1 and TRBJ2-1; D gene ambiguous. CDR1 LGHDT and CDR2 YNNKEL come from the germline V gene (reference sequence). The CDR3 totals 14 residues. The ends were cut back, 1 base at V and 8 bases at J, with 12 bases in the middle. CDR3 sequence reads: CASSQGVLAHEQFF. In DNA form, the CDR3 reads TGTGCCAGCAGCCAAGGAGTTCTGGCCCATGAGCAGTTCTTC.

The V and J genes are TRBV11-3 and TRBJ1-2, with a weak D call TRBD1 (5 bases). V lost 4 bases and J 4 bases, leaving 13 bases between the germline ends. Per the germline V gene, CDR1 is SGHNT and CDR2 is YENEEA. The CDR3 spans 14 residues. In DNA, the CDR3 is TGTGCCAGCAGCTCCCGAGGGGCGATCTATGGCTACACCTTC. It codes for CASSSRGAIYGYTF.

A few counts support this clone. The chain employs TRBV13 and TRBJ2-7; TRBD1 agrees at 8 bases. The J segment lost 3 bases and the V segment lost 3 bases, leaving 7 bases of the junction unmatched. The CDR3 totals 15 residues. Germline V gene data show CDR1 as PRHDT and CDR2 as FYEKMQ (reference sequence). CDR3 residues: CASSFSQGDIYEQYF. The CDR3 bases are TGTGCCAGCAGCTTTTCACAGGGGGACATCTACGAGCAGTACTTC. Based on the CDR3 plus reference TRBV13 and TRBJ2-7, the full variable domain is AAGVIQSPRHLIKEKRETATLKCYPIPRHDTVYWYQQGPGQDPQFLISFYEKMQSDKGSIPDRFSAQQFSDYHSELNMSSLELGDSALYFCASSFSQGDIYEQYFGPGTRLTVT.

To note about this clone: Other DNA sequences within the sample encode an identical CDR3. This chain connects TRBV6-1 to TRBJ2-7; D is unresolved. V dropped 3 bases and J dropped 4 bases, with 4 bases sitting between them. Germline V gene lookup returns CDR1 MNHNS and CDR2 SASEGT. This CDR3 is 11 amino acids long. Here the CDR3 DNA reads TGTGCCAGCAGTGAGGGGTACGAGCAGTACTTC. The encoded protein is CASSEGYEQYF.

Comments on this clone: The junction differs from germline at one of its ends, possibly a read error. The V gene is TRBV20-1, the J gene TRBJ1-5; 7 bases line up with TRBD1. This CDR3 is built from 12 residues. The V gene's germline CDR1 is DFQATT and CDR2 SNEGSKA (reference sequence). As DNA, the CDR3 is TGCAGAGGGGGCTATAGCAATCAGACCCAGCATTTT. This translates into CRGGYSNQTQHF.

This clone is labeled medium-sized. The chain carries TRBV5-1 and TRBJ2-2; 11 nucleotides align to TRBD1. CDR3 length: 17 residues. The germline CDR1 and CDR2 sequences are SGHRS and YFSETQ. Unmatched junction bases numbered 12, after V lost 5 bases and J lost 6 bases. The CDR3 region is CASSRTGGGIDAGELFF. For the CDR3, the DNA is TGCGCCAGCAGTCGGACAGGGGGCGGTATCGACGCCGGGGAGCTGTTTTTT.

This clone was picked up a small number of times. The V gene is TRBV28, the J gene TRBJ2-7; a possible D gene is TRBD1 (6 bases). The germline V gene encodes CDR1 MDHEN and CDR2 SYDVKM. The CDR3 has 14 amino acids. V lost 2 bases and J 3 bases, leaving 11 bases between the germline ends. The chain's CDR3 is CASSLGQRLYEQYF. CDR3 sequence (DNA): TGTGCCAGCAGTTTAGGACAGCGACTCTACGAGCAGTACTTC.

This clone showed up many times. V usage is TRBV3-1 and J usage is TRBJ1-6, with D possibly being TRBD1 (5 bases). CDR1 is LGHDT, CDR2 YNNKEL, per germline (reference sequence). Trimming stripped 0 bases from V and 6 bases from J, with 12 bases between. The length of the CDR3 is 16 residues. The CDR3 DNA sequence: TGTGCCAGCAGCCAAGAACCCGGGACCGTTAATTCACCCCTCCACTTT. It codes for CASSQEPGTVNSPLHF.

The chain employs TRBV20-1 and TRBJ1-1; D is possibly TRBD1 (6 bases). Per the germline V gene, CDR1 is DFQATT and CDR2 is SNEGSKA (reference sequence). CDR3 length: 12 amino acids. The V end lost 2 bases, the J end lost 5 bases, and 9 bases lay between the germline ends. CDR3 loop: CSARTGKTEAFF. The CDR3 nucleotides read TGCAGTGCTAGAACAGGGAAGACTGAAGCTTTCTTT.

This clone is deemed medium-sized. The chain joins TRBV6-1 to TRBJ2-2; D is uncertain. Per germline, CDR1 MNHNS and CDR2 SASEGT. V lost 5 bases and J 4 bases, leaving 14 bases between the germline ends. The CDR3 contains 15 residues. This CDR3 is CASSPNPLGTGELFF. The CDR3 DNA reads TGTGCCAGCAGTCCCAACCCCCTCGGCACCGGGGAGCTGTTTTTT.